Below are 6 T cell receptor beta chains sequenced from a single sample in a study of blood T cell repertoires in COVID-19. TCRdb's table, derived via immunoSEQ multiplex PCR, lists solely in-frame clones and lacks some. The sample lists about 270,000 clones; roughly 90% were seen once. The sequencing sample was made of peripheral blood. Source of these receptors: a man aged 50-59 years with acute or convalescent COVID-19.

The gene calls are TRBV10-3 and TRBJ1-2; the D gene is possibly TRBD1 (5 bases). V lost 3 bases, J lost 7 bases, and 12 bases lay in between. Per the germline V gene, CDR1 is ENHRY and CDR2 is SYGVKD. The CDR3 is 13 residues long. CDR3 sequence: CAISEAGTLGYTF. CDR3 nucleotides: TGTGCCATCAGTGAAGCGGGGACCCTTGGCTACACCTTC.

The chain is built from TRBV10-3 and TRBJ2-1, with TRBD2 as a possible D gene (5 bases). Germline loops: CDR1 ENHRY, CDR2 SYGVKD. Trimming cost V 6 bases and J 8 bases, with 17 bases left between them. The CDR3 length is 14 residues. The CDR3 DNA reads TGTGCCATCAGCGCAGTCAGCGGTACGGATGAGCAGTTCTTC. Encoded protein: CAISAVSGTDEQFF.

The rearrangement uses TRBV7-9 and TRBJ2-1, with D perhaps matching TRBD1 (6 bases). Germline V gene data show CDR1 as SEHNR and CDR2 as FQNEAQ (reference sequence). This CDR3 spans 12 amino acids. V dropped 7 bases and J dropped 7 bases, with 11 bases sitting between them. The CDR3 loop reads CASTLRGNEQFF. CDR3 coding DNA: TGTGCCAGCACCCTAAGGGGGAATGAGCAGTTCTTC.

The V gene is TRBV18, the J gene TRBJ2-7, with TRBD1 matching 7 bases. The CDR3 length is 14 residues. The germline V gene encodes CDR1 KGHSH and CDR2 LQKENI. Unmatched junction bases numbered 4, after V lost 3 bases and J lost 2 bases. The CDR3 bases are TGTGCCAGCTCACCCGGGACAGACGCCTACGAGCAGTACTTC. This encodes CASSPGTDAYEQYF. The complete variable domain, with remaining parts taken from reference TRBV18 and TRBJ2-7, reads NAGVMQNPRHLVRRRGQEARLRCSPMKGHSHVYWYRQLPEEGLKFMVYLQKENIIDESGMPKERFSAEFPKEGPSILRIQQVVRGDSAAYFCASSPGTDAYEQYFGPGTRLTVT.

The rearrangement joins TRBV6-1 to TRBJ1-6; maybe TRBD1 (6 bases). Germline values: CDR1 MNHNS, CDR2 SASEGT. The CDR3 has 16 residues. V lost 4 bases to trimming and J lost 5 bases, with 15 bases between them. The CDR3 loop is CASSVNSGQHNSPLHF. The CDR3 DNA sequence: TGTGCCAGCAGTGTTAATTCAGGACAGCATAATTCACCCCTCCACTTT.

This clone was seen at least ten times. This sequence joins TRBV2 and TRBJ1-2; the match to TRBD1 covers 7 bases. CDR1 and CDR2 (germline): SNHLY, FYNNEI. The CDR3 has 14 residues. Germline trimming cut 4 bases from V and 7 bases from J; bases unmatched to any gene: 9. The CDR3 sequence: CASSAPGTAFGYTF. CDR3 nucleotides: TGTGCCAGCAGTGCCCCCGGGACAGCTTTTGGCTACACCTTC.